The T cell receptor beta chain described here comes from a study of radiotherapy plus CTLA-4 blockade in lung cancer. Broader study findings: The best prediction of response reportedly came from early blood T cell clone dynamics, with interferon-beta.

With ipilimumab providing CTLA-4 blockade, focal radiation was administered to patients who had chemo-refractory metastatic non-small-cell lung cancer. Assay used: immunoSEQ multiplex PCR; TCRdb lists only in-frame clones, some missing. Here the sample spans some 51,000 clones, 65% to 80% being singletons. CDR3 length equals 14 residues. Trimming shortened V by 1 base and J by 5 bases, and 9 bases separated the two germline ends. Germline CDR1 MGHRA, CDR2 YSYEKL. Concerning this clone: Its antigen is currently unknown.

The sequencing here drew on peripheral blood, taken from a patient treated with radiotherapy plus ipilimumab. The receptor was derived from a human donor with non-small cell lung cancer whose response to radiotherapy plus ipilimumab could not be evaluated. The chain is built from TRBV4-1 and TRBJ2-1, with unresolved D. The CDR3 loop is CASSQATQNNEQFF. CDR3 sequence (DNA): TGCGCCAGCAGCCAAGCAACTCAAAACAATGAGCAGTTCTTC.